The 2 T cell receptor beta chains below were found in one sample sequenced in a study of CD8 T cells in ankylosing spondylitis. Each CDR3 protein is one row after TCRdb ran MiXCR on the 5' RACE reads. The table shows under 450,000 distinct CDR3 sequences, with about 20% occurring only once. Specimen: blood, either unsorted or a sorted T cell fraction (not recorded which). These receptors came from a male donor with ankylosing spondylitis or in good health (not recorded which).

The chain is built from TRBV25-1 and TRBJ2-7; TRBD1 matches at 7 bases. This CDR3 region has 13 residues. Looked up from germline, CDR1 is MGHDK and CDR2 is SYGVNS. The junction had 6 bases not matched to a gene; V was cut back by 3 bases and J by 7 bases. The CDR3 protein is CASSDGRGQEQYF. The CDR3 DNA reads as TGTGCCAGCAGTGATGGTAGGGGGCAAGAGCAGTACTTC.

This clonotype was detected only a few times. This chain links TRBV6-1 with TRBJ1-4; tentatively, D is TRBD1 (6 bases). Between the trimmed V and J ends, which lost 10 bases and 8 bases, there was a span of 23 bases. The CDR3 is 15 residues long. Germline loops: CDR1 MNHNS, CDR2 SASEGT. The CDR3 bases are TGTGCCACCAGCCTAGGGGGGATCCTCGGCGAAAAACTGTTTTTT. Translating gives CATSLGGILGEKLFF.